This T cell receptor (beta chain) was retrieved from a study of T-cell reconstitution after alpha-beta-depleted transplantation in children. Study-wide results and caveats: Several hundred expanded graft clones reportedly supplied alpha-beta T cells about two months after transplant. T-cell counts and diversity were attributed mostly to newly produced T cells one year after transplant. Surviving thymic progenitors and recipient T cells were the source of high TCRbeta diversity at day 60 in some patients.

Molecular barcoding with unique molecular identifiers was used for the TCRbeta library. TCRdb re-derived calls from the PCR reads in MiXCR, one entry per CDR3 protein. The data contain about 29,000 distinct CDR3 sequences, about 5.8% of them singletons. V dropped 0 bases and J dropped 9; count of bases not matched to a gene: 6. The CDR3 extends over 14 amino acids. Germline loops: CDR1 SGHRS, CDR2 YFSETQ. In this sample, this clonotype turned up many times. The antigen is not known. This TCR was sampled from a male patient younger than 18 who had a stem cell transplant for acute myeloid leukemia, so the T cells may come from the graft donor. The sample in question was PBMCs, mostly from graft donor cells, obtained 180 days after TCRalphabeta/CD19-depleted stem cell transplant. This chain links TRBV5-1 with TRBJ2-1, with 7 bases lining up with TRBD2. The CDR3 sequence: CASSLGRGEGEQFF. CDR3 bases: TGCGCCAGCAGCTTGGGGCGAGGGGAGGGTGAGCAGTTCTTC.